This T cell receptor (beta chain) was recorded in a study of CD8 T cells in Susac syndrome (dated by TCRdb to between 2017 and 2020). As for the study more broadly: Among the Susac syndrome patients who were sequenced, clinically active disease was present in six and clinical remission was observed in 8 or 9. At blood withdrawal, Susac syndrome patients were either therapy-naive, taking corticosteroids (in some cases with IVIg as well), or taking IVIg alone. Whether CD8+ T cell activation and differentiation in Susac syndrome was antigen driven was tested using repertoire sequencing.

RNA was extracted using the RNeasy kit, and about 0.45 to 1 microgram was reverse transcribed with random hexamers. The immunoSEQ multiplex PCR assay, which covers 54 Vbeta and 13 Jbeta segments, was used to amplify TCR beta CDR3 regions. PCR amplification bias was corrected by using a synthetic template baseline for primer optimization and computational correction. The authors processed their data as follows. Reads were annotated to V, D and J genes according to IMGT and were analyzed with immunoSEQ Analyzer, with only productive sequences retained. Clonality was computed as one minus Shannon entropy normalized by log2 of the number of productive unique sequences. Public and private clones were assessed among the 100 most prevalent clones of each patient and control. Clones were defined as Susac-specific when absent from the healthy and MS cohorts, from about 970 published viral clones and from other ImmuneACCESS disease sequences. In TCRdb, the public reads were trimmed at Q25 with fastp and aligned with MiXCR, with productive beta chains retained. Rows are unified per CDR3 protein, each entry keeping the most common DNA and genes. The V and J calls follow TCRdb's processing rather than the paper's. The sample includes 240,000 or so distinct CDR3 sequences, with 90% to 96% observed a single time. Approximately 0.094% of the sample comes from the top ten.

With respect to this clonotype: This clone's antigen is unknown. No much larger clone is present one base from it, and per-base qualities are unavailable.

Peripheral blood CD8+ and CD4+ T cells from healthy donors, Susac syndrome patients and multiple sclerosis patients were profiled by high-throughput TCR beta sequencing. Recently defined diagnostic criteria for definite or probable disease were met by the Susac syndrome patients. Bulk CD8+ and CD4+ T cells were purified by magnetic negative isolation, while CD8+ TEMRA cells were enriched using FACS. Blood was collected in EDTA tubes and processed within 24 hours, with PBMCs isolated through density gradient centrifugation. PBMCs destined for TCR sequencing were cryopreserved in liquid nitrogen and later thawed in a 37 °C water bath. A purity of at least 90% was achieved for sorted or isolated CD4+, CD8+ and CD8+ TEMRA cells. Summary of the overall study and its limitations: In patients with Susac syndrome, the CD4+ T cell repertoire showed no detectable clonal expansion. The number of individuals in the TCR sequencing and HLA analysis was recognized as being relatively small.

The specimen was CD4+ T cells from PBMCs. This clonotype originated in a human donor with Susac syndrome.

The DNA is as follows: TGTGCCAGCAGCTGGTCCCTGAACACTGAAGCTTTCTTT. This sequence encodes CASSWSLNTEAFF. The V and J segments used are TRBV7-3 and TRBJ1-1, with an unclear D gene assignment. Cut back by 4 bases and 0 bases, the V and J ends lie 6 bases apart. CDR1 SGHTA and CDR2 FQGTGA were looked up in the germline V gene. From the cysteine up to the phenylalanine, the CDR3 has a length of 13 residues. Kept here is only the CDR3 DNA, which spans 39 bases and is read in frame from base 1.